A selection of T cell receptor beta chains follows, all from one sample in a study of post-analysis software for immune sequencing data. TCRdb fed the PCR reads into MiXCR, producing one record per CDR3 protein. The sample yields 750,000 to 950,000 distinct CDR3 sequences, just over 45% seen once. The sequenced material came from blood. These receptors came from a girl aged 5-17 years with multiple sclerosis. Both conserved end residues are part of each CDR3. The D gene is left open where the match is weak. Clone sizes are given selectively: once, few, many, or a class where the clone is expanded.

size	V	D	J	CDR3	DNA
NA	TRBV27	NA	TRBJ1-6	CASSYVSSYNSPLHF	TGTGCCAGCAGTTATGTGAGCTCCTATAATTCACCCCTCCACTTT
NA	TRBV28	NA	TRBJ2-1	CASSFNRARAGNEQFF	TGTGCCAGCAGTTTTAACAGGGCCCGAGCAGGCAATGAGCAGTTCTTC
many	TRBV18	NA	TRBJ2-3	CASSPLAADTQYF	TGTGCCAGCTCACCACTAGCTGCAGATACGCAGTATTTT
few	TRBV29-1	NA	TRBJ2-1	CSVEDGSYNEQFF	TGCAGCGTTGAAGACGGGAGCTATAATGAGCAGTTCTTC
NA	TRBV12-3/TRBV12-4	TRBD2	TRBJ2-3	CASSPQSGSLGDTQYF	TGTGCCAGCAGCCCGCAAAGCGGGAGTCTTGGAGATACGCAGTATTTT
NA	TRBV2	TRBD2	TRBJ2-7	CASKGTSVHEQYF	TGTGCCAGCAAAGGGACTAGCGTCCACGAGCAGTACTTC
many	TRBV3-1	NA	TRBJ1-1	CASSLGTVNTEAFF	TGTGCCAGCAGCCTGGGGACCGTTAACACTGAAGCTTTCTTT
NA	TRBV12-3/TRBV12-4	NA	TRBJ1-5	CASSRGERPQHF	TGTGCCAGCAGCCGGGGCGAGCGGCCCCAGCATTTT
NA	TRBV7-6	NA	TRBJ1-2	CASSRQGFDGYTF	TGTGCCAGCAGCAGGCAGGGTTTCGATGGCTACACCTTC
NA	TRBV7-9	NA	TRBJ2-6	CASSWSGVSGANVLTF	TGTGCCAGCAGCTGGTCGGGAGTCTCTGGGGCCAACGTCCTGACTTTC
NA	TRBV9	NA	TRBJ2-1	CASSHPTDPGAYNEQFF	TGTGCCAGCAGCCACCCTACCGACCCCGGGGCCTACAATGAGCAGTTCTTC
few	TRBV19	NA	TRBJ2-7	CASSGEARGPGYEQYF	TGTGCCAGTAGTGGAGAGGCAAGGGGACCCGGGTACGAGCAGTACTTC
NA	TRBV9	TRBD1	TRBJ1-2	CASTLGTDYGYTF	TGTGCCAGCACCTTGGGGACAGACTATGGCTACACCTTC
NA	TRBV12-3/TRBV12-4	NA	TRBJ1-2	CASSIALGGSPYGYTF	TGTGCCAGCAGCATCGCCCTCGGGGGGAGTCCCTATGGCTACACCTTC
NA	TRBV5-1	NA	TRBJ2-3	CASVSVVGSTDTQYF	TGCGCCAGCGTCTCAGTTGTGGGAAGCACAGATACGCAGTATTTT
few	TRBV29-1	NA	TRBJ2-1	CSVVGEVQFF	TGCAGCGTTGTAGGTGAGGTTCAGTTCTTC
few	TRBV7-9	NA	TRBJ2-7	CASSVTSYEQYF	TGTGCCAGCAGCGTCACTAGCTACGAGCAGTACTTC
NA	TRBV7-9	NA	TRBJ2-1	CASSSLTSQDEQFF	TGTGCCAGCAGCTCACTTACAAGTCAGGATGAGCAGTTCTTC
NA	TRBV5-1	TRBD2	TRBJ2-7	CASSISGKSSYEQYF	TGCGCCAGCAGCATTAGCGGGAAAAGCTCCTACGAGCAGTACTTC
NA	TRBV4-1	NA	TRBJ2-5	CASSHSGRDGWETQYF	TGCGCCAGCAGCCACTCGGGCCGGGACGGATGGGAGACCCAGTACTTC
NA	TRBV9	NA	TRBJ2-7	CASSVDGLPTYEQYF	TGTGCCAGCAGCGTAGACGGACTACCAACCTACGAGCAGTACTTC
few	TRBV27	TRBD2	TRBJ2-3	CASSLFPAGEDTQYF	TGTGCCAGCAGTTTATTTCCAGCGGGAGAGGATACGCAGTATTTT
many	TRBV20-1	TRBD2	TRBJ2-7	CSARDLSGSGYEQYF	TGCAGTGCTAGAGATTTGAGCGGGAGTGGTTACGAGCAGTACTTC
NA	TRBV6-6	NA	TRBJ1-2	CASSFTQASNYGYTF	TGTGCCAGCAGTTTCACCCAAGCTTCTAACTATGGCTACACCTTC
few	TRBV5-8	TRBD1	TRBJ1-5	CASSRRTGLGNQPQHF	TGTGCCAGCAGCCGCCGGACAGGCTTAGGCAATCAGCCCCAGCATTTT
NA	TRBV12-3/TRBV12-4	NA	TRBJ2-3	CASSLGPYSSTDTQYF	TGTGCCAGCAGTTTAGGGCCGTATTCTAGCACAGATACGCAGTATTTT
NA	TRBV9	NA	TRBJ2-1	CASGTPGSVHGEQFF	TGTGCCAGCGGCACTCCAGGGTCGGTGCACGGTGAGCAGTTCTTC
few	TRBV20-1	TRBD1	TRBJ1-1	CSARKGARTEAFF	TGCAGTGCTAGGAAGGGGGCAAGGACTGAAGCTTTCTTT
few	TRBV15	NA	TRBJ1-1	CATSSRAQDTEAFF	TGTGCCACCAGCAGTCGGGCCCAGGACACTGAAGCTTTCTTT